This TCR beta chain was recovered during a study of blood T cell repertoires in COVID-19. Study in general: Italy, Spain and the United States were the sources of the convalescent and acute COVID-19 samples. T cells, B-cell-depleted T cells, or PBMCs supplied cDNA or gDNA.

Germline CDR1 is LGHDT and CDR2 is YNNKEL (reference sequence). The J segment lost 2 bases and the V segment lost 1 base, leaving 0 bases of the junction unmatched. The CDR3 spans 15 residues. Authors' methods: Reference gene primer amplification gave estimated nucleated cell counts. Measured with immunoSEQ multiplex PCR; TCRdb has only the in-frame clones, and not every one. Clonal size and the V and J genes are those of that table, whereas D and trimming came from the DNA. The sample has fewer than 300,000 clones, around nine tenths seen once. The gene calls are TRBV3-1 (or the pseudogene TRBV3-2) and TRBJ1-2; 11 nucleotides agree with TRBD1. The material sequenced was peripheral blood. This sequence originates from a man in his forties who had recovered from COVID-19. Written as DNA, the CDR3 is TGTGCCAGCAGCCAAGGGACAGGGGGCAACTATGGCTACACCTTC. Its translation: CASSQGTGGNYGYTF.